The present T cell receptor beta chain was sequenced within a study of blood T cell repertoires in COVID-19. Whole-study context: Acute and convalescent COVID-19 samples came from the United States, Italy and Spain. PBMCs, B-cell-depleted T cells, or T cells provided the cDNA or gDNA that made up the material.

In the study's own analysis: For nucleated cells, counts were estimated from reference gene primer amplification. The repertoire was sequenced with immunoSEQ multiplex PCR; TCRdb's copy has only in-frame clones and lacks some. Clone size and V and J calls were adopted from that table, with D and trimming inferred from the DNA. The sample comprises around 280,000 clones, around nine tenths of which are singletons, and about 5.5% rests with the top ten. Enrollees, roughly 18 to 90 years old, lived in about two dozen US areas. Germline CDR1 and CDR2: SGHTA and FQGNSA. This CDR3 contains 16 residues. The V gene lost 2 bases and the J gene lost 0 bases, with 13 bases spanning the gap.

The TCR was taken from a woman aged 35 to 49 who had recovered from COVID-19. The chain links TRBV7-2 to TRBJ1-1; a weak D match, TRBD1 (6 bases). What was sequenced was PBMCs or T cells enriched from blood (not recorded which). CDR3 DNA sequence: TGTGCCAGCAGCTTAAATCCGGGACAAATGAACACTGAAGCTTTCTTT. It translates to CASSLNPGQMNTEAFF.